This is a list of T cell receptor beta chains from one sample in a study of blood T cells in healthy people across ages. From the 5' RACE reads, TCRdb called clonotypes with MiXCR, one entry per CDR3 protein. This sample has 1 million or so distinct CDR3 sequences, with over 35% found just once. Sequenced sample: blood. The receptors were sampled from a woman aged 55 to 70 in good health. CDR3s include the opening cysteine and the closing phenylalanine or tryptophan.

cdr3_aa: CASSQLGGVLGGYTF
v_call: TRBV4-1

cdr3_aa: CSVERGSRYNEQFF
v_call: TRBV29-1

cdr3_aa: CAWSGEYRGYEQYF
v_call: TRBV30

cdr3_aa: CASRQYPKTDTQYF
v_call: TRBV7-9

cdr3_aa: CASSSQPGDTQYF
v_call: TRBV6-5

cdr3_aa: CASRKAGGNSPLHF
v_call: TRBV12-3/TRBV12-4

cdr3_aa: CASSEGPGPSYGYTF
v_call: TRBV6-1

cdr3_aa: CASRLEGAIANEQYF
v_call: TRBV6-5

cdr3_aa: CACDRGPDTQYF
v_call: TRBV30

cdr3_aa: CASSVGTGADEQYF
v_call: TRBV6-1

cdr3_aa: CASSRDGVSTEAFF
v_call: TRBV27

cdr3_aa: CASSVGLLTDTQYF
v_call: TRBV9

cdr3_aa: CASSFVAGDNYGYTF
v_call: TRBV27

cdr3_aa: CASRGTRDYGYTF
v_call: TRBV5-1

cdr3_aa: CATSDLASGSTDTQYF
v_call: TRBV24-1

cdr3_aa: CSVATGQGYSGANVLTF
v_call: TRBV29-1

cdr3_aa: CASSQVAGQGLTDTQYF
v_call: TRBV4-1

cdr3_aa: CASSPRIRDEQFF
v_call: TRBV5-6

cdr3_aa: CASSRRQGASYEQYF
v_call: TRBV5-8

cdr3_aa: CASSSADRGRETQYF
v_call: TRBV5-1